This TCR beta chain was sequenced in a study of Graves' ophthalmopathy and Graves' hyperthyroidism. Overall study context: Peripheral blood was collected at initial diagnosis, before any treatment.

Study observations and caveats: Most expanded thyroid clonotypes above 0.001 frequency also appeared in blood.

In the case of this clonotype: Its cognate antigen is unknown.

The junction had 9 bases not matched to a gene; V was cut back by 0 bases and J by 7 bases. Germline lookup yields CDR1 LGHNA and CDR2 YNFKEQ. The CDR3 has 16 amino acids. Amplified material comprised TCR beta CDR3 regions derived from RNA transcripts. First-round RT-PCR employed HTBI primers, with a second-round multiplex PCR after it. From the multiplex PCR reads, TCRdb called clonotypes with MiXCR, one entry per CDR3 protein. This sample has roughly 610,000 distinct CDR3 sequences, with roughly 20% found just once. J is TRBJ1-2 and V is TRBV4-2, with 9 bases lining up with TRBD1. This receptor was obtained from a woman under 30 with stable Graves' hyperthyroidism. Some clones in this sample may be carry-over from other donors' samples. The material sequenced was peripheral blood. The CDR3 nucleotides are TGTGCCAGCAGCCAAGATGTGGCGGGACAGGGTGGTGGCTACACCTTC. Translation gives CASSQDVAGQGGGYTF.